The 5 T cell receptor beta chains reported below all come from one sample, sequenced in a study of T cell repertoires in cytomegalovirus infection. TCRdb called the reads again in MiXCR, with one record for every CDR3 protein. The sample records around 740,000 distinct CDR3 sequences, under 40% being singletons. Sequencing used PBMCs. The receptor source for this set is a human donor in good health (CMV status not recorded). Some clones in this sample may be carry-over from other donors' samples.

About this clonotype: A much larger clone lies a single base off, so this may be a read error. The V gene is TRBV28, the J gene TRBJ1-2; D gene unclear. Looked up from germline, CDR1 is MDHEN and CDR2 is SYDVKM. The CDR3 runs to 12 residues. CDR3 DNA: TGTGACAGCAGTTTGGTTCAGTATGGCTACACCTTC. Translating it yields CDSSLVQYGYTF.

This clonotype has just a few counts. The V call is TRBV6-5, the J call TRBJ1-5; no definite D call. The CDR3 length is 13 residues. Germline V lookup: CDR1 MNHEY, CDR2 SVGAGI. V lost 7 bases, J lost 1 base, and 8 bases lay in between. The CDR3 reads CASMMGSNQPQHF. The CDR3 nucleotides read TGTGCCAGCATGATGGGAAGCAATCAGCCCCAGCATTTT.

The chain uses TRBV6-4 and TRBJ2-3; D is uncertain. V dropped 5 bases and J dropped 0 bases, with 15 bases sitting between them. CDR3 size: 16 residues. Germline CDR1 is MRHNA and CDR2 is SNTAGT. The CDR3 sequence is CASSILGPSSTDTQYF. DNA for the CDR3: TGTGCCAGCAGTATCCTGGGCCCGAGTAGCACAGATACGCAGTATTTT.

This clonotype was counted a few times. V is TRBV28 and J is TRBJ1-6, with 8 bases identical to TRBD1. In germline, CDR1 is MDHEN, CDR2 SYDVKM. Losses at the gene ends were 5 bases for V and 5 bases for J; bases not matched to a gene: 5. This CDR3 spans 15 amino acids. CDR3 loop: CASSLDRGHNSPLHF. In DNA, the CDR3 is TGTGCCAGCAGTCTAGACAGGGGACATAATTCACCCCTCCACTTT.

This chain joins TRBV5-1 and TRBJ2-1, with 11 bases that match TRBD2. Germline trimming cut 0 bases from V and 6 bases from J; bases unmatched to any gene: 8. Per germline, CDR1 SGHRS and CDR2 YFSETQ. This CDR3 comprises 17 residues. The CDR3 nucleotides read TGCGCCAGCAGCTTGGAGTTAGCGGGGGGGCCTTCCAATGAGCAGTTCTTC. It specifies CASSLELAGGPSNEQFF.